These T cell receptor beta chains were read from a single sample in a study of blood T cell repertoires in COVID-19. This table comes from immunoSEQ multiplex PCR, and its TCRdb copy is limited to in-frame clones, with some not included. This sample has 150,000 to 200,000 clones; about 84% occur once, and the top ten carry more than 5%. The sample comprised peripheral blood. The receptors stem from a young woman with acute or convalescent COVID-19. CDR3s include the opening cysteine and the closing phenylalanine or tryptophan. D genes are given only for firm matches. A clone size is listed for some rows: how often the clone was seen (once, few, many), or a class if it is expanded.

V	D	size	J	DNA	CDR3
TRBV7-2	TRBD2	few	TRBJ2-2	TGTGCCAGCGGGGCTAGCGGGAATCGGGCCGGGGAGCTGTTTTTT	CASGASGNRAGELFF
TRBV11-3	TRBD1	.	TRBJ2-5	TGTGCCAGCAGCTTAGATGGGACAGCCCAAGAGACCCAGTACTTC	CASSLDGTAQETQYF
TRBV11-1	TRBD1	.	TRBJ1-4	TGTGCCAGCAGCTCAAACCCGGGACAGGGTAATGAAAAACTGTTTTTT	CASSSNPGQGNEKLFF
TRBV14	.	.	TRBJ2-3	TGTGCCAGCAGCCAAGTCCTGGGGGCTAGCACAGATACGCAGTATTTT	CASSQVLGASTDTQYF
TRBV5-6	.	.	TRBJ1-2	TGTGCCAGCAGCTTTAGGGGCGCTGGGAACTATGGCTACACCTTC	CASSFRGAGNYGYTF
TRBV28	TRBD1	.	TRBJ2-7	TGTGCCAGCAGTTCACGGACAGGGCTCTACGAGCAGTACTTC	CASSSRTGLYEQYF
TRBV5-1	TRBD2	.	TRBJ2-1	TGCGCCAGCAGCTCTACTAGCGGGGGGGCAAATGAGCAGTTCTTC	CASSSTSGGANEQFF
TRBV6-1	TRBD1	.	TRBJ1-5	TGTGCCAGCAGTGAGGGGACAGGGAGGATTCTCAATCAGCCCCAGCATTTT	CASSEGTGRILNQPQHF
TRBV4-1	TRBD2	.	TRBJ2-3	TGCGCCAGCAGCCAGGGGAGGGCTGGCACAGATACGCAGTATTTT	CASSQGRAGTDTQYF
TRBV6-6	.	.	TRBJ2-1	TGTGCCAGCAGTTACCCCACGGGAACCTACAATGAGCAGTTCTTC	CASSYPTGTYNEQFF
TRBV6-2/TRBV6-3	TRBD2	.	TRBJ2-5	TGTGCCAGCAGTTACGGGGCGCTGGCTAGCGGGGGCGGGGAGACCCAGTACTTC	CASSYGALASGGGETQYF
TRBV7-2	.	.	TRBJ1-5	TGTGCCAGCAGCTTAGCGTTCGGCAATCAGCCCCAGCATTTT	CASSLAFGNQPQHF
TRBV11-2	TRBD1	.	TRBJ1-2	TGTGCCAGCAGCTTAGGGGTCAGACAGGGCTATGGCTACACCTTC	CASSLGVRQGYGYTF
TRBV28	TRBD2	.	TRBJ2-7	TGTGCCAGCAGACCAACAACTAGCGGGAGTTCCTACGAGCAGTACTTC	CASRPTTSGSSYEQYF
TRBV15	.	.	TRBJ2-7	TGTGCCACCAGCAGAGATCAGGGATACGAGCAGTACTTC	CATSRDQGYEQYF
TRBV7-2	.	few	TRBJ2-7	TGTGCCAGCAGCCTGGGGTCAGACCGGGGCTACGAGCAGTACTTC	CASSLGSDRGYEQYF
TRBV28	.	many	TRBJ2-7	TGTGCCAGCAAGGACAATCAGATCTACGAGCAGTACTTC	CASKDNQIYEQYF
TRBV7-9	.	.	TRBJ1-5	TGTGCCAGCAGCCGCCCACAGGGAGCCCAGCATTTT	CASSRPQGAQHF
TRBV30	.	.	TRBJ1-1	TGTGCCTGGAGTGTTCAGGGTATAAACACTGAAGCTTTCTTT	CAWSVQGINTEAFF
TRBV19	TRBD2	once	TRBJ2-5	TGTGCCAGTAGTACCCACCTAGCGGGGGAAGAGACCCAGTACTTC	CASSTHLAGEETQYF
TRBV6-1	.	.	TRBJ1-6	TGTGCCAGCAGTGAAGCACAGGGACACCCCCTCCACTTT	CASSEAQGHPLHF
TRBV3-1/TRBV3-2	.	.	TRBJ1-1	TGTGCCAGCAGCCACGGGCTTCGCGGGGGGGGGACTGAAGCTTTCTTT	CASSHGLRGGGTEAFF
TRBV15	.	few	TRBJ1-3	TGTGCCACCAGCAGTGCTGAGGCCGTATCTGGAAACACCATATATTTT	CATSSAEAVSGNTIYF
TRBV28	.	.	TRBJ1-5	TGTGCCAGCAGTTTAGAGCAGCCCCAGCATTTT	CASSLEQPQHF
TRBV4-1	TRBD1	.	TRBJ2-1	TGCGCCAGCAGCCACGACAGGGGACCCTACAATGAGCAGTTCTTC	CASSHDRGPYNEQFF
TRBV27	.	.	TRBJ2-2	TGTGCCAGCCAGCGGGTCAACACCGGGGAGCTGTTTTTT	CASQRVNTGELFF
TRBV7-8	.	.	TRBJ1-5	TGTGCCAGCAGCTTAACAGGGAATCAGCCCCAGCATTTT	CASSLTGNQPQHF
TRBV30	.	.	TRBJ2-7	TGTGCCTGGAGTCCGGATTTTAACAGGGAAGGTGAGCAGTACTTC	CAWSPDFNREGEQYF
TRBV29-1	TRBD1	.	TRBJ1-2	TGCAGCGCTCATAATTCCCGGGACAGCTATGGAGGCTACACCTTC	CSAHNSRDSYGGYTF
TRBV23-1	.	.	TRBJ2-1	TGCGCCAGCAGTCAATTCCGGGACAATGAGCAGTTCTTC	CASSQFRDNEQFF
TRBV11-1	.	few	TRBJ1-4	TGTGCCAGCAGCTCGTTCGGACAGAGGGATGAAAAACTGTTTTTT	CASSSFGQRDEKLFF
TRBV2	.	.	TRBJ1-2	TGTGCCAGCAGTGGAGCCCCGAGTTGGTCTGGCTACACCTTC	CASSGAPSWSGYTF
TRBV18	.	.	TRBJ1-1	TGTGCCAGCTCACTGGGACCCCACGGGGGCACTGAAGCTTTCTTT	CASSLGPHGGTEAFF
TRBV15	TRBD1	.	TRBJ1-5	TGTGCCACCAGCAGAGTGGGAGGACAGGGGGGTCAGCCCCAGCATTTT	CATSRVGGQGGQPQHF
TRBV5-5	.	.	TRBJ1-3	TGTGCCAGCAGCTTTGAGGCCAGGGGTCTGGGAAACACCATATATTTT	CASSFEARGLGNTIYF
TRBV11-2	TRBD2	once	TRBJ2-1	TGTGCCAGCAGAGCGCCGGGACTAGCGGTCTACAATGAGCAGTTCTTC	CASRAPGLAVYNEQFF
TRBV3-1/TRBV3-2	.	.	TRBJ1-2	TGTGCCAGCAGCCAAGACCCCGGTGGCTACACCTTC	CASSQDPGGYTF
TRBV11-1	TRBD2	.	TRBJ2-1	TGTGCCAGCAGCGCCGGACTAGACTCCTACAATGAGCAGTTCTTC	CASSAGLDSYNEQFF
TRBV5-1	.	.	TRBJ2-7	TGCGCCAGCAGGTTGGCGGTGATCGGGAACGAGCAGTACTTC	CASRLAVIGNEQYF
TRBV6-4	TRBD1	.	TRBJ1-5	TGTGCCAGCAGTGAGGGGACAGGGGATAGCAATCAGCCCCAGCATTTT	CASSEGTGDSNQPQHF
TRBV27	.	.	TRBJ1-6	TGTGCCAGCAGTTTCCTTAAGAGCTCCTATAATTCACCCCTCCACTTT	CASSFLKSSYNSPLHF
TRBV5-1	TRBD1	.	TRBJ1-2	TGCGCCAGCAGCTTGGACGGACAGGGGGATTATGGCTACACCTTC	CASSLDGQGDYGYTF
TRBV11-3	TRBD2	.	TRBJ2-2	TGTGCCAGCAGTAACCCGGACGGACTAGCGGCCGACACCGGGGAGCTGTTTTTT	CASSNPDGLAADTGELFF
TRBV2	.	once	TRBJ2-3	TGTGCCAGCAGGGAGGTCGCAGATACGCAGTATTTT	CASREVADTQYF
TRBV6-2/TRBV6-3	TRBD1	.	TRBJ1-2	TGTGCCAGCAGTCTGGGACAGGGGATGGTTGGCTACACCTTC	CASSLGQGMVGYTF
TRBV14	TRBD1	.	TRBJ1-2	TGTGCCAGCAGCCAGCCGGGACAGAGAATCTATGGCTACACCTTC	CASSQPGQRIYGYTF
TRBV5-1	.	few	TRBJ1-2	TGCGCCAGCAGTCCGAATAATAAAAGAACAGGGAGGGACGGCTACACCTTC	CASSPNNKRTGRDGYTF